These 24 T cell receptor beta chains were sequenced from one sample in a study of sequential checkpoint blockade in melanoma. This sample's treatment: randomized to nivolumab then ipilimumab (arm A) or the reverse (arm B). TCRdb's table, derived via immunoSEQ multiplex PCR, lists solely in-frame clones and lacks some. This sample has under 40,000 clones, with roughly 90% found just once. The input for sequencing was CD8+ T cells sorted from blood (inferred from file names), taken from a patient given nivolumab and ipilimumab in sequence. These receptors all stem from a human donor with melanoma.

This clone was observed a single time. The CDR3 DNA reads TGCGCCAGCAGCCAAAACAGGGATCTCGGAAACACCATATATTTT. It specifies CASSQNRDLGNTIYF. The rearrangement links TRBV4-1 to TRBJ1-3, with a possible D match to TRBD1 (6 bases). The V gene lost 2 bases and the J gene lost 4 bases, with 12 bases spanning the gap. Germline V gives CDR1 MGHRA, CDR2 YSYEKL. The CDR3 is 15 amino acids.

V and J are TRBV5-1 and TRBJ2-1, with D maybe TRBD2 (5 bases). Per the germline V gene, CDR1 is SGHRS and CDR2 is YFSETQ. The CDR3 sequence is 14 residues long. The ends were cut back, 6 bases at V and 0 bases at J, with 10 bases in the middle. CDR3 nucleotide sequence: TGCGCCAGCAATTTTGCGGGCTCCTACAATGAGCAGTTCTTC. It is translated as CASNFAGSYNEQFF.

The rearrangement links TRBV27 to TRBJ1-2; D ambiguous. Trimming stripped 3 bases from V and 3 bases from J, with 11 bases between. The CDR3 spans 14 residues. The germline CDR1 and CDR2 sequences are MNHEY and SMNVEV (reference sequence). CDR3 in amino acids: CASSFSGRHYGYTF. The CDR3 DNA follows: TGTGCCAGCAGTTTTTCTGGCAGGCACTATGGCTACACCTTC.

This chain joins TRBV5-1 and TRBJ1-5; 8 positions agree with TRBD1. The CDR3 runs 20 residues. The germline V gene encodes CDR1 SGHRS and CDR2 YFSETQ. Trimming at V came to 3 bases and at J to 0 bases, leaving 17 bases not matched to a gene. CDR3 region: CASSSPIGQGPTNSNQPQHF. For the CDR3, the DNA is TGCGCCAGCAGCTCGCCGATTGGACAGGGACCCACAAATAGCAATCAGCCCCAGCATTTT.

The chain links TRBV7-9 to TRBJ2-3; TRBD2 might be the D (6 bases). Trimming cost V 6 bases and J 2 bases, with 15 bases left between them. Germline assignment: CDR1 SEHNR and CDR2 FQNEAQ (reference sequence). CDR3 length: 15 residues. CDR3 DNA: TGTGCCAGCAGGGACGGACTACTAAACACAGATACGCAGTATTTT. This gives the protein CASRDGLLNTDTQYF.

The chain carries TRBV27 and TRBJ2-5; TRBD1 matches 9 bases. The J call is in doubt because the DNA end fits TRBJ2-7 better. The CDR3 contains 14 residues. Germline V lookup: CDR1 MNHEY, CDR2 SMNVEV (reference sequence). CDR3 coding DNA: TGTGCCAGCAGTTTCGTGGGACAGGGCTACGAGCAGTACTTC. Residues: CASSFVGQGYEQYF.

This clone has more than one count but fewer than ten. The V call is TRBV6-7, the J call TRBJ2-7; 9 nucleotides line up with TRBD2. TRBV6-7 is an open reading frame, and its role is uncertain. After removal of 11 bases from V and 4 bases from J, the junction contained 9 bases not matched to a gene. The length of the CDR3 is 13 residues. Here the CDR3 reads CAGPSGTRYEQYV. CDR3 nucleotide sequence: TGTGCCGGACCTAGCGGGACTCGGTACGAGCAGTACGTC.

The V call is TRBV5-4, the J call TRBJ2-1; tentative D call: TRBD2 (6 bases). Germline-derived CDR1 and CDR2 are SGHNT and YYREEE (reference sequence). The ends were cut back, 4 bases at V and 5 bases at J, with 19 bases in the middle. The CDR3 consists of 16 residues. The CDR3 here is CASSLVTGVFDNEQFF. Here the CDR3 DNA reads TGTGCCAGCAGCCTCGTGACGGGAGTTTTCGACAATGAGCAGTTCTTC.

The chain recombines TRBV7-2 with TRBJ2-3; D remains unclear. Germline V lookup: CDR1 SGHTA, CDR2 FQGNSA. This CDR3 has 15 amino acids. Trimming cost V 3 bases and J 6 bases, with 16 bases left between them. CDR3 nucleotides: TGTGCCAGCAGCTTCCTGTTTGGCGGTTGGGATACGCAGTATTTT. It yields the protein CASSFLFGGWDTQYF.

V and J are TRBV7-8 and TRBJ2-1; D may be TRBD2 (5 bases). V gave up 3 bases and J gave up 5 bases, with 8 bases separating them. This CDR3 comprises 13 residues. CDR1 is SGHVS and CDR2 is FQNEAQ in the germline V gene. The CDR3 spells CASSFDYDNEQFF. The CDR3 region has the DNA TGTGCCAGCAGCTTCGACTACGACAATGAGCAGTTCTTC.

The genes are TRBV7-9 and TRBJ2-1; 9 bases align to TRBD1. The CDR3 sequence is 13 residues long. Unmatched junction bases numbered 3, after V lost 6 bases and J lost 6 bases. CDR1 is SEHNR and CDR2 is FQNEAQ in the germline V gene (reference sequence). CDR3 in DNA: TGTGCCAGCAGGGAGGGACAGGGCAATGAGCAGTTCTTC. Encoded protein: CASREGQGNEQFF.

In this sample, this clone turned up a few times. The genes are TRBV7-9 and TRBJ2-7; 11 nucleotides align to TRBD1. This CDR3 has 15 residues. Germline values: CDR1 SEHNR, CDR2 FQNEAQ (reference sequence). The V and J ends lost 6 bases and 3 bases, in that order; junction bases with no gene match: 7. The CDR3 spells CASRSSGTGGYEQYF. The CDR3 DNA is TGTGCCAGCAGATCTTCCGGGACAGGGGGCTACGAGCAGTACTTC.

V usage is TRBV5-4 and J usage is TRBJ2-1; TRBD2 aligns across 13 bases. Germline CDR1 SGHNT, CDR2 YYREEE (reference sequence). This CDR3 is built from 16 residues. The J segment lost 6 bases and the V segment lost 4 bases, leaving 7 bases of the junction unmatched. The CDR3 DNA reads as TGTGCCAGCAGCCCCGGACTAGCGGGAGCGCTCAATGAGCAGTTCTTC. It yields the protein CASSPGLAGALNEQFF.

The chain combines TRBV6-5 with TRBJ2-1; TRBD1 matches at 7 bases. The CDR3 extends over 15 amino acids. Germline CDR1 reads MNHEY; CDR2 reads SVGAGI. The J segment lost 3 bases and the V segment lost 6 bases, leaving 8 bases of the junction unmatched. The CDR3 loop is CASSPTGMDYNEQFF. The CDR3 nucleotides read TGTGCCAGCAGCCCGACAGGGATGGACTACAATGAGCAGTTCTTC.

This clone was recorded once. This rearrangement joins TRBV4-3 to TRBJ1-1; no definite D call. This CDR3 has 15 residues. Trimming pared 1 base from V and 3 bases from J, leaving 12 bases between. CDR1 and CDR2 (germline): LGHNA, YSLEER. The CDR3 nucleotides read TGCGCCAGCAGCCAAGGCGGGGTCACACACACTGAAGCTTTCTTT. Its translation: CASSQGGVTHTEAFF.

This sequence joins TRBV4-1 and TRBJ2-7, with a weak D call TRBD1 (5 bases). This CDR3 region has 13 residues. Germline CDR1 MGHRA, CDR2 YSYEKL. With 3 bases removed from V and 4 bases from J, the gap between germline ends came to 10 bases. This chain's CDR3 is CASSQGPFYEQYV. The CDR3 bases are TGCGCCAGCAGCCAGGGGCCCTTTTACGAGCAGTACGTC.

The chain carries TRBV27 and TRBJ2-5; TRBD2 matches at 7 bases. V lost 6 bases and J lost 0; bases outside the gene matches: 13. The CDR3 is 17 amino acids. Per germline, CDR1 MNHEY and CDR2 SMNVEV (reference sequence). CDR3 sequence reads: CASRSGLAEEYQETQYF. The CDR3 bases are TGTGCCAGCAGGTCGGGGCTAGCGGAGGAGTACCAAGAGACCCAGTACTTC.

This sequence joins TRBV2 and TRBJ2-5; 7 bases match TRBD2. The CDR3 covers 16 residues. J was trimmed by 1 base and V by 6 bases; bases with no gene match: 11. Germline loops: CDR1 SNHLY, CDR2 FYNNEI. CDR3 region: CASSWGVAGLQETQYF. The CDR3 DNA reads TGTGCCAGCAGCTGGGGGGTAGCGGGCCTCCAAGAGACCCAGTACTTC.

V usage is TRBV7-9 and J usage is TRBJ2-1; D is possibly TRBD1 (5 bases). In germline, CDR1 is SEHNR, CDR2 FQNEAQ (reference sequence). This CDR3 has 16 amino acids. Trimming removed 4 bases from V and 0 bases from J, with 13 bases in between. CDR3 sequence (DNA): TGTGCCAGCAGCTCGACAGATACCAGCTCCTACAATGAGCAGTTCTTC. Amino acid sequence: CASSSTDTSSYNEQFF.

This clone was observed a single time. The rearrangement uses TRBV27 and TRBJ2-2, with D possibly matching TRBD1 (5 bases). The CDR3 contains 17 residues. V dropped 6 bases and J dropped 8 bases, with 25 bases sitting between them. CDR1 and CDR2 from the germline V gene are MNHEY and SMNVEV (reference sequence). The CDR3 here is CASSHRQGAGLAGELFF. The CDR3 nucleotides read TGTGCCAGCAGCCATCGGCAAGGGGCAGGCTTGGCGGGGGAGCTGTTTTTT.

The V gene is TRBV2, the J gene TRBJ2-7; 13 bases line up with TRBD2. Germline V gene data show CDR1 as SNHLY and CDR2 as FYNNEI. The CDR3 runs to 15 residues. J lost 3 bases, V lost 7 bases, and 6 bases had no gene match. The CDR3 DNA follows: TGTGCCAGCAACGGACTAGCGGGAGAGGGCTACGAGCAGTACTTC. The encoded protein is CASNGLAGEGYEQYF.

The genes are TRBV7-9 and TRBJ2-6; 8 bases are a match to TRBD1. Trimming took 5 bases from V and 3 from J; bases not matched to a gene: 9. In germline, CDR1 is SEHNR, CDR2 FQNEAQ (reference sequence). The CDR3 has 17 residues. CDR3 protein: CASSDRQGWSGANVLTF. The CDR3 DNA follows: TGTGCCAGCAGCGACAGACAGGGGTGGAGTGGGGCCAACGTCCTGACTTTC. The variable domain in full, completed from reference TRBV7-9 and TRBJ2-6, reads DTGVSQNPRHKITKRGQNVTFRCDPISEHNRLYWYRQTLGQGPEFLTYFQNEAQLEKSRLLSDRFSAERPKGSFSTLEIQRTEQGDSAMYLCASSDRQGWSGANVLTFGAGSRLTVL.

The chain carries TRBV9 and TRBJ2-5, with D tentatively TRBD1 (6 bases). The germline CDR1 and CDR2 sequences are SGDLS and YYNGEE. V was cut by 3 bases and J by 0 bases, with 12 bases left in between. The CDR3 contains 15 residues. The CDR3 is CASSADSWYQETQYF. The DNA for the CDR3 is TGTGCCAGCAGCGCGGACAGTTGGTACCAAGAGACCCAGTACTTC. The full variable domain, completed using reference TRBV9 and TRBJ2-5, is DSGVTQTPKHLITATGQRVTLRCSPRSGDLSVYWYQQSLDQGLQFLIQYYNGEERAKGNILERFSAQQFPDLHSELNLSSLELGDSALYFCASSADSWYQETQYFGPGTRLLVL.

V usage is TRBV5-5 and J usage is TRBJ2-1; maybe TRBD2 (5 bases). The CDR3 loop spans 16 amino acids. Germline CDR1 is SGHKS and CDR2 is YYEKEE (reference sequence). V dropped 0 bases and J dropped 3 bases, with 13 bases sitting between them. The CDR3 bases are TGTGCCAGCAGCTTGGGACCTTATGACTACTACAATGAGCAGTTCTTC. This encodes CASSLGPYDYYNEQFF.